One sample yielded the 8 T cell receptor beta chains listed below, sequenced in a study of cytomegalovirus exposure and HLA in healthy donors. Libraries were prepared by immunoSEQ multiplex PCR; TCRdb keeps only in-frame clonotypes and omits some of them. Of approximately 98,000 clones listed, 95% are singletons. Material: PBMCs. These receptors were obtained from a woman between 18 and 30 years old in good health and CMV-seronegative.

The chain joins TRBV9 to TRBJ1-4; 7 positions agree with TRBD1. The CDR3 extends over 15 amino acids. The germline V gene has CDR1 SGDLS and CDR2 YYNGEE. V shed 3 bases and J 7 bases; nucleotides not matched to a gene: 9. This CDR3 reads CASSGLGRGSEKLFF. The CDR3 region has the DNA TGTGCCAGCAGCGGACTCGGCAGGGGGAGTGAAAAACTGTTTTTT.

The V and J genes are TRBV5-1 and TRBJ2-7, with 7 nucleotides matching TRBD1. The CDR3 contains 15 residues. Germline-derived CDR1 and CDR2 are SGHRS and YFSETQ. Losses at the gene ends were 4 bases for V and 0 bases for J; bases not matched to a gene: 7. CDR3 in DNA: TGCGCCAGCAGCCCCGGGGACAGAAGCTCCTACGAGCAGTACTTC. Translation: CASSPGDRSSYEQYF.

The chain has TRBV5-1 and TRBJ1-4; D is ambiguous. V lost 0 bases to trimming and J lost 7 bases, with 4 bases between them. The CDR3 length is 12 residues. The germline V gene has CDR1 SGHRS and CDR2 YFSETQ. This CDR3 is CASSLAFEKLFF. CDR3 nucleotides: TGCGCCAGCAGCTTGGCCTTTGAAAAACTGTTTTTT.

J is TRBJ1-1 and V is TRBV5-4, with D maybe TRBD1 (5 bases). This CDR3 has 15 residues. Germline V gene lookup returns CDR1 SGHNT and CDR2 YYREEE (reference sequence). Trimming took 4 bases from V and 0 from J, leaving 13 bases between them. The CDR3, as DNA: TGTGCCAGCAGCCACGGGGGGGTAATGAACACTGAAGCTTTCTTT. It encodes CASSHGGVMNTEAFF. Drawing the rest from reference TRBV5-4 and TRBJ1-1, the complete variable domain is ETGVTQSPTHLIKTRGQQVTLRCSSQSGHNTVSWYQQALGQGPQFIFQYYREEENGRGNFPPRFSGLQFPNYSSELNVNALELDDSALYLCASSHGGVMNTEAFFGQGTRLTVV.

This chain connects TRBV27 to TRBJ1-5; D is undetermined. In germline, CDR1 is MNHEY, CDR2 SMNVEV (reference sequence). Trimming removed 3 bases from V and 3 bases from J, with 9 bases in between. There are 14 residues in the CDR3. CDR3 in DNA: TGTGCCAGCAGTTTGTCCGGGAACAATCAGCCCCAGCATTTT. The encoded protein is CASSLSGNNQPQHF.

The J gene is TRBJ1-1, the V gene TRBV19; D is ambiguous. CDR1 is LNHDA, CDR2 SQIVND, per germline (reference sequence). The CDR3 consists of 12 residues. V was shortened by 6 bases and J by 2 bases, with 7 bases between the two germline ends. The CDR3 nucleotides read TGTGCCAGTAGCTATATAAACACTGAAGCTTTCTTT. Encoded protein: CASSYINTEAFF.

The CDR3 sequence: CASSQLNYGYTF. The CDR3 DNA reads TGTGCCAGCAGCCAACTTAACTATGGCTACACCTTC. The rearrangement joins TRBV16 to TRBJ1-2; unclear D gene. The V gene's germline CDR1 is KGHSY and CDR2 FQNENV. Between the trimmed V and J ends, which lost 2 bases and 1 base, there was a span of 2 bases. The CDR3 contains 12 residues. The full variable domain, its missing parts supplied by reference TRBV16 and TRBJ1-2, is GEEVAQTPKHLVRGEGQKAKLYCAPIKGHSYVFWYQQVLKNEFKFLISFQNENVFDETGMPKERFSAKCLPNSPCSLEIQATKLEDSAVYFCASSQLNYGYTFGSGTRLTVV.

The chain uses TRBV21-1 and TRBJ1-1; TRBD1, the table's D call, was not compared with the DNA. TRBV21-1 is noted as a pseudogene. This CDR3 comprises 12 residues. The CDR3, as DNA: TGTGCCAGCCGTACAGGACACTGTGAAGCTTTCTTT. This gives the protein CASRTGHCEAFF.